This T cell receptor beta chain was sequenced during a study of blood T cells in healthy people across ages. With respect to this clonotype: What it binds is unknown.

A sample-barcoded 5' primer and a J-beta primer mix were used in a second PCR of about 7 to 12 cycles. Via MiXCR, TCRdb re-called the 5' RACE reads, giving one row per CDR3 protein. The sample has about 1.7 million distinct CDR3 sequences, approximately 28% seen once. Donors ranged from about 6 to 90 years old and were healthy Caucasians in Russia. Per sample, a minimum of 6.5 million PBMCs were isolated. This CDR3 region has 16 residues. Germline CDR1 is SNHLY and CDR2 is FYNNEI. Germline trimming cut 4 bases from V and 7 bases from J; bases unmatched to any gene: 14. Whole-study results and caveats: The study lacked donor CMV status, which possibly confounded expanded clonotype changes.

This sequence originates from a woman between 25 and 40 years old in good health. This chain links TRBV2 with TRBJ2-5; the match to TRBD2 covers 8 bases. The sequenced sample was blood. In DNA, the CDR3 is TGTGCCAGCAGTGTTCGCGGGAGGCCCCCATTTGGGACCCAGTACTTC. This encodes CASSVRGRPPFGTQYF.